A single sample gave rise to the 7 T cell receptor beta chains below, sequenced in a study of blood T cell repertoires in COVID-19. The assay was immunoSEQ multiplex PCR, and TCRdb's table has in-frame clones only and misses some. The sample contains some 300,000 clones, approximately 88% of which appear only once. Sequencing used PBMCs or T cells enriched from blood (not recorded which). The receptors come from a woman between 35 and 50 years old who had recovered from COVID-19.

This chain connects TRBV18 to TRBJ1-6; perhaps TRBD1 as D (6 bases). The V gene's germline CDR1 is KGHSH and CDR2 LQKENI. This CDR3 is built from 16 residues. The V gene lost 3 bases and the J gene lost 4 bases, with 13 bases spanning the gap. The CDR3, as DNA: TGTGCCAGCTCACCTCGACCGGGACAATATAATTCACCCCTCCACTTT. Translation: CASSPRPGQYNSPLHF.

The chain has TRBV9 and TRBJ2-1, with D possibly being TRBD2 (6 bases). The CDR3 is 15 residues long. The ends were cut back, 3 bases at V and 8 bases at J, with 18 bases in the middle. CDR1 is SGDLS and CDR2 is YYNGEE in the germline V gene. In DNA form, the CDR3 reads TGTGCCAGCAGCGCAAGGACTACGGGCCGTGATGAGCAGTTCTTC. This translates into CASSARTTGRDEQFF.

This chain links TRBV19 with TRBJ1-2; 9 bases fit TRBD1. The V gene end was trimmed by 5 bases and the J gene end by 4 bases; junction bases not matched to a gene: 11. In germline, CDR1 is LNHDA, CDR2 SQIVND (reference sequence). CDR3 length: 16 amino acids. As DNA, the CDR3 is TGTGCCAGTAGTTCGGGTGAACAGGGGGCTGGCTATGGCTACACCTTC. Its translation: CASSSGEQGAGYGYTF.

The chain joins TRBV5-4 to TRBJ2-7, with 10 bases fitting TRBD1. Trimming cost V 4 bases and J 9 bases; bases outside gene matches: 13. This CDR3 comprises 15 residues. CDR1 is SGHNT and CDR2 is YYREEE in the germline V gene (reference sequence). The CDR3 coding sequence is TGTGCCAGCAGCCCTGGGACAGGGGAGAGAGCAGTGCAGTACTTC. Translation: CASSPGTGERAVQYF.

This sequence joins TRBV30 and TRBJ1-6; 8 positions agree with TRBD1. CDR1 and CDR2 (germline): GTSNPN, SVGIG (reference sequence). V trimming: 5 bases; J trimming: 9 bases; junction bases outside the gene matches: 9. This CDR3 contains 14 residues. The CDR3 region has the DNA TGTGCCTGGTGTTCGACAGGGGATAGTTCACCCCTCCACTTT. Translation: CAWCSTGDSSPLHF.

CDR3 protein: CATSARQGAGELFF. The CDR3 region has the DNA TGTGCCACCAGCGCCCGACAGGGAGCCGGGGAGCTGTTTTTT. J is TRBJ2-2 and V is TRBV15, with TRBD1 identical over 7 bases. The germline CDR1 and CDR2 sequences are LNHNV and YYDKDF (reference sequence). Trimming cost V 5 bases and J 6 bases; bases outside gene matches: 6. This CDR3 is built from 14 residues. Using reference TRBV15 and TRBJ2-2 for the parts outside the CDR3, the full variable domain is DAMVIQNPRYQVTQFGKPVTLSCSQTLNHNVMYWYQQKSSQAPKLLFHYYDKDFNNEADTPDNFQSRRPNTSFCFLDIRSPGLGDTAMYLCATSARQGAGELFFGEGSRLTVL.

The CDR3, as DNA: TGTGCCAGCGGGACCCCGGGGGGGGCTTTCTTT. Amino acid sequence: CASGTPGGAFF. This chain uses TRBV3-1 (or the pseudogene TRBV3-2) with TRBJ1-1; tentative D call: TRBD1 (5 bases). The CDR3 is 11 amino acids. CDR1 and CDR2 from the germline V gene are LGHDT and YNNKEL (reference sequence). V dropped 8 bases and J dropped 11 bases, with 15 bases sitting between them.